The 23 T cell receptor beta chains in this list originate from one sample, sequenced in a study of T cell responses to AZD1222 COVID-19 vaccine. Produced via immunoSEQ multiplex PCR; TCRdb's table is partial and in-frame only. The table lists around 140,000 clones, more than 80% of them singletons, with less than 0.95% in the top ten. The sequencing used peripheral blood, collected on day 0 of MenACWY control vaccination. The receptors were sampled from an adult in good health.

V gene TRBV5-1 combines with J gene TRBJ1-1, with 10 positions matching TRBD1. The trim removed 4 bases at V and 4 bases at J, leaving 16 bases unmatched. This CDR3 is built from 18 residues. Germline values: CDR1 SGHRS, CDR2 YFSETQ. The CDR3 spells CASSNPPGQGSLVTEAFF. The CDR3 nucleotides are TGCGCCAGCAGCAATCCCCCGGGACAGGGGAGTTTGGTCACTGAAGCTTTCTTT.

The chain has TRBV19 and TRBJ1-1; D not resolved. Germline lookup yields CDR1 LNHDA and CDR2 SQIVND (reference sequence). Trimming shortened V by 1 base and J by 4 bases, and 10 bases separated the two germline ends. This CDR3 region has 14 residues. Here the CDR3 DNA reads TGTGCCAGTAGTATAGCGGCACAGAGCACTGAAGCTTTCTTT. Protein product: CASSIAAQSTEAFF.

CDR3 sequence reads: CASSNAPTYGYTF. Here the CDR3 DNA reads TGTGCCAGCAGCAACGCGCCTACCTATGGCTACACCTTC. This sequence joins TRBV5-5 and TRBJ1-2, with unresolved D. Germline CDR1 and CDR2: SGHKS and YYEKEE (reference sequence). The CDR3 loop spans 13 amino acids. Trimming left V 4 bases short and J 4 bases short, with 11 bases between.

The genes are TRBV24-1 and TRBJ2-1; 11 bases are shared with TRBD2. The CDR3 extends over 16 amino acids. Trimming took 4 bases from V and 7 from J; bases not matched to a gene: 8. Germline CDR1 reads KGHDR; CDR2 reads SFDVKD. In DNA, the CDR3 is TGTGCCACCAGTGACTCCGGGACTAGCGGACAGAATGAGCAGTTCTTC. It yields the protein CATSDSGTSGQNEQFF.

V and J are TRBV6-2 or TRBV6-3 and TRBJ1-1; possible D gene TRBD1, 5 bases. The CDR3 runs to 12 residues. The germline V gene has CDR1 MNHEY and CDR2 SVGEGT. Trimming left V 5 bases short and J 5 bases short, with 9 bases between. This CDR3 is CASSRHRTEAFF. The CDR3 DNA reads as TGTGCCAGCAGTCGCCACAGGACTGAAGCTTTCTTT.

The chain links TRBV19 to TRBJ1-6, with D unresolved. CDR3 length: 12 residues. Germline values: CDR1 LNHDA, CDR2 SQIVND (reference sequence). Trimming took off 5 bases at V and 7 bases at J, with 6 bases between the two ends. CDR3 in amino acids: CASSVGNSPLHF. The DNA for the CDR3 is TGTGCCAGTAGTGTTGGAAATTCACCCCTCCACTTT.

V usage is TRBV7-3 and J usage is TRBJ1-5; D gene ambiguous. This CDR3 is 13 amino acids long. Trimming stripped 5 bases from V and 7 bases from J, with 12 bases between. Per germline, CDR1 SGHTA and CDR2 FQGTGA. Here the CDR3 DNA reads TGTGCCAGCAGCCTTATGGACGGGCAGCCCCAGCATTTT. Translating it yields CASSLMDGQPQHF.

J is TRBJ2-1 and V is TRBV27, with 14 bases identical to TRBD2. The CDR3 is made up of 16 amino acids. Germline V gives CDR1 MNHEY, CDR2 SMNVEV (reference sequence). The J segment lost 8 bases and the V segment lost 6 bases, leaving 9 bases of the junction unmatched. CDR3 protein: CASSLMAGLAGDEQFF. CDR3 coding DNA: TGTGCCAGCAGCCTTATGGCGGGACTAGCGGGAGATGAGCAGTTCTTC.

The CDR3: CASRLAGAYEQYF. DNA for the CDR3: TGTGCCAGCAGATTGGCGGGGGCCTACGAGCAGTACTTC. The chain has TRBV12-3 or TRBV12-4 and TRBJ2-7; 7 nucleotides align to TRBD2. V shed 6 bases and J 2 bases; nucleotides not matched to a gene: 4. CDR3 length: 13 residues.

CDR3 bases: TGCAGTGCTAGTGCGGATTTTGAGCAGTTCTTC. Protein: CSASADFEQFF. The rearrangement uses TRBV20-1 and TRBJ2-1; D is uncertain. The germline V gene has CDR1 DFQATT and CDR2 SNEGSKA (reference sequence). Trimming stripped 3 bases from V and 9 bases from J, with 9 bases between. The CDR3 loop spans 11 amino acids.

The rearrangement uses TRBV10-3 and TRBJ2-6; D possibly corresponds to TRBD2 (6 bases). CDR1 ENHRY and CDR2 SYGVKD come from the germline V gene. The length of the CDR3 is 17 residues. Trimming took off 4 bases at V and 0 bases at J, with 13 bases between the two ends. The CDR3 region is CAISATGESSGANVLTF. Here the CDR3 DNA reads TGTGCCATCAGTGCGACGGGAGAGAGCTCTGGGGCCAACGTCCTGACTTTC.

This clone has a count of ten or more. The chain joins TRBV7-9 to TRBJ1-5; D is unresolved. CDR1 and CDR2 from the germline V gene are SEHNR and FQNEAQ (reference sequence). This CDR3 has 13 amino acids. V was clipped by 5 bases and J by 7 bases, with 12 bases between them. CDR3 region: CASSTGWGQPQHF. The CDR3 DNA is TGTGCCAGCAGCACGGGGTGGGGACAGCCCCAGCATTTT.

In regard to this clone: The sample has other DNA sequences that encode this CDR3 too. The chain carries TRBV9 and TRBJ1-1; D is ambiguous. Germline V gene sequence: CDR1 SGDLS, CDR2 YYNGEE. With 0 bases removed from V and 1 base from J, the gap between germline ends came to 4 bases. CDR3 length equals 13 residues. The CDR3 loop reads CASSVGPNTEAFF. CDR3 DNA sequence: TGTGCCAGCAGCGTAGGGCCGAACACTGAAGCTTTCTTT.

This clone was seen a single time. The DNA for the CDR3 is TGTGCCAGCTCACCAAGGTCCAGGGACCAGTACTTC. Amino acid sequence: CASSPRSRDQYF. The chain joins TRBV18 to TRBJ2-5, with D possibly matching TRBD1 (5 bases). Germline CDR1 and CDR2: KGHSH and LQKENI. The CDR3 length is 12 residues. V lost 2 bases, J lost 10 bases, and 11 bases lay in between.

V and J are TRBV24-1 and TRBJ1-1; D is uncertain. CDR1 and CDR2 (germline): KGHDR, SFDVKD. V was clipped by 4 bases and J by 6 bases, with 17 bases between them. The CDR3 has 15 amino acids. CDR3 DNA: TGTGCCACCAGTGACCCCCCTCGAGTTGACCCTGAAGCTTTCTTT. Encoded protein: CATSDPPRVDPEAFF.

Here the CDR3 DNA reads TGTGCCAGCAGTTTAACGGACAGGAGTGCTGGGGGCTACACCTTC. The encoded protein is CASSLTDRSAGGYTF. The chain couples TRBV27 to TRBJ1-2; 7 bases agree with TRBD1. This CDR3 region has 15 residues. Trimming at V came to 2 bases and at J to 8 bases, leaving 11 bases not matched to a gene. CDR1 MNHEY and CDR2 SMNVEV come from the germline V gene (reference sequence).

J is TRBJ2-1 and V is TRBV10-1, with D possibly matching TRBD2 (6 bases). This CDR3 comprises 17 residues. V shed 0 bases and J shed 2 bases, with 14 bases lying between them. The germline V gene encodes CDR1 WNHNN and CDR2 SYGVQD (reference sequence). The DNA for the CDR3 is TGCGCCAGCAGTGAGTCGAAGGGGCGGGAAACCTACAATGAGCAGTTCTTC. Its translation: CASSESKGRETYNEQFF.

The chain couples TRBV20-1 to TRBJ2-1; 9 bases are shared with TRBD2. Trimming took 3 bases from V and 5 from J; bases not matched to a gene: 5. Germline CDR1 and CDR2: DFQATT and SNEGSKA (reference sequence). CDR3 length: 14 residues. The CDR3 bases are TGCAGTGCTAGTAGCGGGAGCCAGGACAATGAGCAGTTCTTC. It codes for CSASSGSQDNEQFF.

The CDR3 sequence: CASSFNSYEQYF. Here the CDR3 DNA reads TGTGCCAGCAGCTTTAATAGCTACGAGCAGTACTTC. This sequence joins TRBV5-5 and TRBJ2-7, with D uncertain. CDR3 length: 12 amino acids. CDR1 is SGHKS, CDR2 YYEKEE, per germline (reference sequence). With 2 bases removed from V and 3 bases from J, the gap between germline ends came to 6 bases.

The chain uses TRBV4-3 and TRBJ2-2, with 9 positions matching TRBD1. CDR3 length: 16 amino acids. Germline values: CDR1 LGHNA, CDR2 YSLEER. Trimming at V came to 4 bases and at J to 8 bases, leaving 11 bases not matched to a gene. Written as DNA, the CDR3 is TGCGCCAGCAGCCGTGGGACAGGGAGTCAGCTAGGGGAGCTGTTTTTT. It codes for CASSRGTGSQLGELFF.

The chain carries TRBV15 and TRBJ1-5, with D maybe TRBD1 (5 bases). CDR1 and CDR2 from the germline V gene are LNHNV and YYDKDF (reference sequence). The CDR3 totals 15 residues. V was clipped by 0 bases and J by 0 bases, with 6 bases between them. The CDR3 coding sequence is TGTGCCACCAGCAGAGATGGGGCTAGCAATCAGCCCCAGCATTTT. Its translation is CATSRDGASNQPQHF. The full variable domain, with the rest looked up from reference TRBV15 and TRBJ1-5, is DAMVIQNPRYQVTQFGKPVTLSCSQTLNHNVMYWYQQKSSQAPKLLFHYYDKDFNNEADTPDNFQSRRPNTSFCFLDIRSPGLGDTAMYLCATSRDGASNQPQHFGDGTRLSIL.

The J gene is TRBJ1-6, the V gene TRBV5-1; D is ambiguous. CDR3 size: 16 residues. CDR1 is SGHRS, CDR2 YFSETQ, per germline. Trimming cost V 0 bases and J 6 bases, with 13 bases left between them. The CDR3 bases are TGCGCCAGCAGCTTGGCCCCAGTCAATCTTAATTCACCCCTCCACTTT. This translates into CASSLAPVNLNSPLHF.

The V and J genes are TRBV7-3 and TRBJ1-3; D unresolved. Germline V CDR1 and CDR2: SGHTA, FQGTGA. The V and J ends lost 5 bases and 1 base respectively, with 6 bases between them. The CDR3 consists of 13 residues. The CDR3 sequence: CASSPSSGNTIYF. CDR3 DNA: TGTGCCAGCAGCCCCTCTTCTGGAAACACCATATATTTT.